This TCR beta chain was sequenced for a study of blood T cell repertoires in COVID-19. Study at large: Some COVID-19 samples were acute and others convalescent; all came from the United States, Italy and Spain.

The CDR3 is 14 amino acids. Germline V gene data show CDR1 as LNHDA and CDR2 as SQIVND (reference sequence). Trimming removed 0 bases at V and 5 bases at J, with 10 bases between. Some clones are missing from TCRdb's copy, which holds only in-frame ones; the method was immunoSEQ multiplex PCR. The profile shows around 340,000 clones, around 82% of them singletons. This receptor was taken from a man younger than 40 with active or convalescent COVID-19. The sample consisted of peripheral blood. V and J are TRBV19 and TRBJ2-5, with D possibly matching TRBD1 (6 bases). This chain's CDR3 is CASSIETGPETQYF. CDR3 sequence (DNA): TGTGCCAGTAGTATAGAGACAGGTCCGGAGACCCAGTACTTC. The full variable domain, rest sourced from reference TRBV19 and TRBJ2-5, is DGGITQSPKYLFRKEGQNVTLSCEQNLNHDAMYWYRQDPGQGLRLIYYSQIVNDFQKGDIAEGYSVSREKKESFPLTVTSAQKNPTAFYLCASSIETGPETQYFGPGTRLLVL.